This T cell receptor (beta chain) was obtained from a study of T cells in Graves' hyperthyroidism and ophthalmopathy. This clonotype has ten or more counts. Researchers took RNA transcripts and amplified the TCR beta CDR3 regions from them. In the first-round RT-PCR of the TCR CDR3, the HTBI primer set was used. TCRdb reanalysed the multiplex PCR reads using MiXCR and keeps one entry per CDR3 protein. The sample shows fewer than 800,000 distinct CDR3 sequences, around 17% of them seen only once. The CDR3 is made up of 16 amino acids. The germline V gene encodes CDR1 DFQATT and CDR2 SNEGSKA (reference sequence). The germline V and J ends were trimmed by 3 bases and 0 bases, with 16 bases remaining between them.

The sample was blood. The chain has TRBV20-1 and TRBJ2-3, with a tentative D call TRBD2 (6 bases). The clonotype originates from a young man with Graves' hyperthyroidism. The CDR3 nucleotides read TGCAGTGCTAGCCCTGAGCTAGCGCCTAGCACAGATACGCAGTATTTT. Its translation is CSASPELAPSTDTQYF.